This T cell receptor (beta chain) was recovered during a study of pediatric ulcerative colitis. This clone was found once. As yet, its antigen is unknown. This was a survey-level run. Method: immunoSEQ multiplex PCR; TCRdb's copy keeps in-frame clones and lacks some. Among some 10,000 clones listed, roughly 88% were seen once. Findings of the study overall: Two rectal CDR3 clonotypes occurred in all ulcerative colitis patients. Ulcerative colitis patients shared more blood-rectal clones than controls.

No immunosuppressive drugs were given to ulcerative colitis patients before diagnostic colonoscopy. V lost 6 bases to trimming and J lost 3 bases, with 15 bases between them. CDR3 size: 13 residues. CDR1 is SQVTM, CDR2 ANQGSEA, per germline. The sequencing input was blood. The rearrangement uses TRBV29-1 and TRBJ2-7, with unresolved D. The TCR comes from a girl aged 5-17 years with moderate ulcerative colitis. The CDR3 is CSVATTAHYEQYF. The CDR3 region has the DNA TGCAGCGTCGCCACCACAGCTCACTACGAGCAGTACTTC.